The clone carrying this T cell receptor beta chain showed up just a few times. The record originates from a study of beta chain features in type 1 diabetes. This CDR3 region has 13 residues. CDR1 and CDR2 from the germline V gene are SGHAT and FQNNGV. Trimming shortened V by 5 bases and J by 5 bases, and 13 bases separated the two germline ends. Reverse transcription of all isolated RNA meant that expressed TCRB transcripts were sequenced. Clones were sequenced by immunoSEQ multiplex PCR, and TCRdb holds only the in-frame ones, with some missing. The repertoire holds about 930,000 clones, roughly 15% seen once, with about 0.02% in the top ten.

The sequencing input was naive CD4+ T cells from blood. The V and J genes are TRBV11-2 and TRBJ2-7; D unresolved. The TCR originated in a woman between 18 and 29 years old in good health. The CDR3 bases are TGTGCCAGCAGCACCTCGGTTAGTAACGAGCAGTACTTC. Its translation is CASSTSVSNEQYF.